This section outlines one T cell receptor (beta chain) sequence together with its context. Sample-barcoded 5' priming and a J-beta primer mix drove a second PCR of 7 to 11 cycles. MiXCR, run by TCRdb on the 5' RACE reads, gives a single entry per CDR3 protein. The table has fewer than 1.5 million distinct CDR3 sequences, roughly 40% seen once; the top ten hold roughly 7.7%. This record belongs to a study of blood T cells in healthy people across ages. The donors, aged roughly 6 to 95, were healthy Caucasians from Russia. This clonotype originated in a woman aged 18-29 years in good health. What was sequenced was blood.

The CDR3, as DNA: TGCAGTGCTAGAGATCAGGCGGGAGGGCCGGATACGCAGTATTTT. This sequence encodes CSARDQAGGPDTQYF. V usage is TRBV20-1 and J usage is TRBJ2-3; 9 bases line up with TRBD2. The CDR3 extends over 15 amino acids. CDR1 is DFQATT and CDR2 is SNEGSKA in the germline V gene (reference sequence). Trimming took 0 bases from V and 6 from J; bases not matched to a gene: 7.